This T cell receptor beta chain was captured by sequencing in a study of blood T cell repertoires in COVID-19. Study overall: Collection of acute and convalescent COVID-19 samples took place in the United States, Italy and Spain.

The ends lost 5 bases at V and 7 bases at J; junction bases unmatched: 4. From germline, CDR1 is SGHAT and CDR2 FQNNGV. CDR3 size: 13 residues. Original data processing: Reference gene primer amplification gave nucleated cell count estimates. Sequencing was performed with immunoSEQ multiplex PCR; in TCRdb, only in-frame clones are kept and a portion is missing. V and J calls and clone size come straight from that table; D and trimming were deduced from the DNA. The data hold under 200,000 clones, with approximately 90% observed a single time. Sequencing was done on a sample of peripheral blood. The sequence was obtained from a man in his 70s with active or convalescent COVID-19. The chain is built from TRBV11-2 and TRBJ2-3; TRBD1 agrees at 9 bases. CDR3 protein: CASSGTGIYTQYF. In DNA, the CDR3 is TGTGCCAGCAGCGGGACAGGGATCTATACGCAGTATTTT.